The 14 T cell receptor beta chains presented below share a single source sample, sequenced in a study of blood T cell repertoires in COVID-19. Generated by immunoSEQ multiplex PCR, the TCRdb table keeps only in-frame clones and is missing some. The sample lists 200,000 to 250,000 clones, roughly 91% occurring once. Input material: PBMCs or T cells enriched from blood (not recorded which). Receptor source: a man aged 25 to 40 in a cohort exposed to, infected with or recovered from COVID-19 (not recorded which).

The V call is TRBV24-1, the J call TRBJ2-1; 8 nucleotides agree with TRBD1. After removal of 12 bases from V and 0 bases from J, the junction contained 15 bases not matched to a gene. CDR1 is KGHDR and CDR2 is SFDVKD in the germline V gene. The CDR3 contains 17 residues. This CDR3 reads CASNDKTGESSYNEQFF. The CDR3 DNA sequence: TGTGCCTCCAACGATAAGACAGGGGAAAGCTCCTACAATGAGCAGTTCTTC.

This rearrangement joins TRBV5-6 to TRBJ1-4, with a possible D match to TRBD1 (5 bases). Trimming took 4 bases from V and 8 from J, leaving 18 bases between them. The CDR3 runs 15 residues. The germline CDR1 and CDR2 sequences are SGHDT and YYEEEE. The CDR3 loop is CASSNNRRGLEKLFF. In DNA, the CDR3 is TGTGCCAGCAGCAACAACAGGAGAGGTCTCGAAAAACTGTTTTTT.

The chain recombines TRBV28 with TRBJ2-4; a possible D gene is TRBD2 (7 bases). The CDR3 extends over 16 amino acids. CDR1 MDHEN and CDR2 SYDVKM come from the germline V gene. Between the trimmed V and J ends, which lost 5 bases and 3 bases, there was a span of 17 bases. The DNA for the CDR3 is TGTGCCAGCAGTCGGAGGGGGGGTGGGGACAAAAACATTCAGTACTTC. This translates into CASSRRGGGDKNIQYF. Supplemented by reference TRBV28 and TRBJ2-4, the full variable domain reads DVKVTQSSRYLVKRTGEKVFLECVQDMDHENMFWYRQDPGLGLRLIYFSYDVKMKEKGDIPEGYSVSREKKERFSLILESASTNQTSMYLCASSRRGGGDKNIQYFGAGTRLSVL.

The V call is TRBV29-1, the J call TRBJ2-1; 7 bases line up with TRBD2. With 7 bases clipped from V and 6 bases from J, the junction kept 6 bases outside the gene matches. Germline V lookup: CDR1 SQVTM, CDR2 ANQGSEA. The CDR3 is 12 amino acids. In nucleotides, the CDR3 is TGCAGCGCCCGGGGGGACCTCAATGAGCAGTTCTTC. Residues: CSARGDLNEQFF.

V usage is TRBV9 and J usage is TRBJ1-2; TRBD1 agrees at 7 bases. CDR3 length: 14 amino acids. The junction had 7 bases not matched to a gene; V was cut back by 4 bases and J by 4 bases. The germline gives CDR1 SGDLS, CDR2 YYNGEE. In DNA form, the CDR3 reads TGTGCCAGCAGCCTCCAGGGGGGAGGCTATGGCTACACCTTC. Translation: CASSLQGGGYGYTF.

A single count supports this clone. The chain combines TRBV19 with TRBJ2-7, with D perhaps TRBD1 (5 bases). The germline V gene encodes CDR1 LNHDA and CDR2 SQIVND (reference sequence). Trimming took 4 bases from V and 3 from J, leaving 13 bases between them. The CDR3 runs 14 residues. The CDR3 sequence is CASSSDRSSYEQYF. For the CDR3, the DNA is TGTGCCAGTAGTAGCGACAGATCGAGCTACGAGCAGTACTTC.

The chain recombines TRBV11-2 with TRBJ2-2, with D uncertain. The CDR3 is 11 amino acids. Germline V gene lookup returns CDR1 SGHAT and CDR2 FQNNGV. V lost 6 bases and J 5 bases, leaving 4 bases between the germline ends. CDR3 protein: CASSITGELFF. The CDR3 DNA reads TGTGCCAGCAGTATTACCGGGGAGCTGTTTTTT.

The V gene is TRBV19, the J gene TRBJ2-5, with D possibly matching TRBD2 (5 bases). Germline CDR1 and CDR2: LNHDA and SQIVND (reference sequence). The CDR3 contains 18 residues. V was trimmed by 0 bases and J by 4 bases, leaving 21 bases between them. The CDR3 loop reads CASSIDPPGLGRRETQYF. The CDR3 nucleotides are TGTGCCAGTAGTATAGATCCCCCCGGCCTGGGGAGAAGAGAGACCCAGTACTTC.

V usage is TRBV7-6 and J usage is TRBJ1-1, with TRBD1 matching over 11 bases. Germline CDR1 is SGHVS and CDR2 is FNYEAQ. V lost 0 bases to trimming and J lost 1 base; unmatched junction nucleotides: 4. The CDR3 is 17 amino acids. The CDR3 protein is CASSLAEDRGRNTEAFF. In DNA, the CDR3 is TGTGCCAGCAGCTTAGCGGAGGACAGGGGGCGGAACACTGAAGCTTTCTTT. The whole variable domain, filled in from reference TRBV7-6 and TRBJ1-1, reads GAGVSQSPRYKVTKRGQDVALRCDPISGHVSLYWYRQALGQGPEFLTYFNYEAQQDKSGLPNDRFSAERPEGSISTLTIQRTEQRDSAMYRCASSLAEDRGRNTEAFFGQGTRLTVV.

The chain employs TRBV3-1 (or the pseudogene TRBV3-2) and TRBJ2-2, with a weak D call TRBD2 (7 bases). Germline V lookup: CDR1 LGHDT, CDR2 YNNKEL (reference sequence). The CDR3 length is 16 residues. Trimming left V 3 bases short and J 4 bases short, with 15 bases between. The CDR3 DNA reads TGTGCCAGCAGCCAGTTGGGGGGGACAACCACCGGGGAGCTGTTTTTT. This gives the protein CASSQLGGTTTGELFF.

This chain joins TRBV28 and TRBJ2-4; the D is unclear. The CDR3 extends over 15 amino acids. V lost 6 bases, J lost 0 bases, and 12 bases lay in between. CDR1 and CDR2 (germline): MDHEN, SYDVKM. The CDR3 here is CASSPASLAKNIQYF. The CDR3 coding sequence is TGTGCCAGCAGCCCTGCCAGTCTAGCCAAAAACATTCAGTACTTC.

The rearrangement uses TRBV28 and TRBJ1-2; D perhaps matches TRBD1 (6 bases). This CDR3 region has 16 residues. Trimming removed 1 base from V and 5 bases from J, with 17 bases in between. Germline values: CDR1 MDHEN, CDR2 SYDVKM. The CDR3 loop is CASSLFWTALRYGYTF. The DNA for the CDR3 is TGTGCCAGCAGTTTATTCTGGACAGCTTTGCGATATGGCTACACCTTC.

CDR3 nucleotides: TGTGCCAGCATAAAGAGGGCAGGGGTGGAGACTGAAGCTTTCTTT. As protein: CASIKRAGVETEAFF. The chain uses TRBV27 and TRBJ1-1, with D possibly TRBD1 on 6 matching bases. Germline CDR1 reads MNHEY; CDR2 reads SMNVEV (reference sequence). The length of the CDR3 is 15 residues. Between the trimmed V and J ends, which lost 7 bases and 5 bases, there was a span of 20 bases.

The rearrangement joins TRBV5-1 to TRBJ2-5, with D uncertain. Germline V CDR1 and CDR2: SGHRS, YFSETQ. CDR3 length: 12 amino acids. Between the trimmed V and J ends, which lost 7 bases and 2 bases, there was a span of 9 bases. The CDR3 region is CASRVSQETQYF. The CDR3 DNA is TGCGCCAGCCGGGTCTCTCAAGAGACCCAGTACTTC.